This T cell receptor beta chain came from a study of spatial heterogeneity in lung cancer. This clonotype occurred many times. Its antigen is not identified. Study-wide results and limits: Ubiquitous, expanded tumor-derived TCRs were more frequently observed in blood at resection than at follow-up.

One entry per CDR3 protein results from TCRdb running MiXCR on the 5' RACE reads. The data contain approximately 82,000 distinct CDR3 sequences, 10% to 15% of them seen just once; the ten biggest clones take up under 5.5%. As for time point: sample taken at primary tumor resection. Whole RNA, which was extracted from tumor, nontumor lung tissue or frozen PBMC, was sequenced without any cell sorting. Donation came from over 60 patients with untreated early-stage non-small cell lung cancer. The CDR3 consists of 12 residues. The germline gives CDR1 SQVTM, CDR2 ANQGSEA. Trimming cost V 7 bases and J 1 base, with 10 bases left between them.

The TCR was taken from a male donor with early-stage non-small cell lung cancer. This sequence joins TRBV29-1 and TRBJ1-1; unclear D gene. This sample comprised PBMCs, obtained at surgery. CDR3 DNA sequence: TGCAGCGCTCGATGGGAGAACACTGAAGCTTTCTTT. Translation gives CSARWENTEAFF.